The 8 T cell receptor beta chains below come from one sample, sequenced in a study of OX40 agonist ivuxolimab in advanced cancers. Sequenced by immunoSEQ multiplex PCR; TCRdb stores in-frame clones only, minus some. The table shows some 87,000 clones, with roughly 87% occurring only once. The starting material was CD4+ or CD8+ T cells sorted from blood, obtained in a trial of the OX40 agonist ivuxolimab. These receptor sequences come from an adult with an advanced solid tumor such as melanoma, head and neck, liver or kidney cancer.

The gene calls are TRBV11-3 and TRBJ2-3, with 7 bases that match TRBD1. The length of the CDR3 is 15 residues. The germline V gene has CDR1 SGHNT and CDR2 YENEEA. J was trimmed by 2 bases and V by 5 bases; bases with no gene match: 7. The DNA for the CDR3 is TGTGCCAGCAGCGTTGGACAGGTCAACACAGATACGCAGTATTTT. Encoded protein: CASSVGQVNTDTQYF. Together with reference TRBV11-3 and TRBJ2-3, the CDR3 gives the full variable domain: EAGVVQSPRYKIIEKKQPVAFWCNPISGHNTLYWYLQNLGQGPELLIRYENEEAVDDSQLPKDRFSAERLKGVDSTLKIQPAELGDSAVYLCASSVGQVNTDTQYFGPGTRLTVL.

The chain employs TRBV29-1 and TRBJ1-2; D not resolved. Trimming left V 7 bases short and J 0 bases short, with 12 bases between. The germline gives CDR1 SQVTM, CDR2 ANQGSEA. CDR3 size: 13 residues. The CDR3 sequence is CSAYTGPNYGYTF. The CDR3 nucleotides are TGCAGCGCTTATACCGGGCCTAACTATGGCTACACCTTC.

This clone was counted a single time. In the same sample, other DNA sequences code for this CDR3. V gene TRBV5-1 combines with J gene TRBJ1-3; D is undetermined. The CDR3 runs to 13 residues. In germline, CDR1 is SGHRS, CDR2 YFSETQ. The V and J ends lost 0 bases and 4 bases respectively, with 5 bases between them. CDR3 sequence: CASSLDRGNTIYF. CDR3 bases: TGCGCCAGCAGCTTGGATAGAGGAAACACCATATATTTT.

The chain combines TRBV7-2 with TRBJ1-3; D possibly corresponds to TRBD1 (5 bases). The germline CDR1 and CDR2 sequences are SGHTA and FQGNSA. The ends were cut back, 5 bases at V and 5 bases at J, with 13 bases in the middle. CDR3 length: 14 amino acids. The CDR3: CASSLDSSRNTIYF. The CDR3 region has the DNA TGTGCCAGCAGCCTAGACAGTTCTAGAAACACCATATATTTT. Together with reference TRBV7-2 and TRBJ1-3, the CDR3 gives the full variable domain: GAGVSQSPSNKVTEKGKDVELRCDPISGHTALYWYRQSLGQGLEFLIYFQGNSAPDKSGLPSDRFSAERTGGSVSTLTIQRTQQEDSAVYLCASSLDSSRNTIYFGEGSWLTVV.

The chain combines TRBV19 with TRBJ2-3; perhaps TRBD2 as D (6 bases). With 5 bases removed from V and 2 bases from J, the gap between germline ends came to 17 bases. The CDR3 extends over 16 amino acids. Germline lookup yields CDR1 LNHDA and CDR2 SQIVND (reference sequence). In DNA, the CDR3 is TGTGCCAGTAGTTCCTTAGCGGTACCCATCACAGATACGCAGTATTTT. Encoded protein: CASSSLAVPITDTQYF. The full variable domain, completed using reference TRBV19 and TRBJ2-3, is DGGITQSPKYLFRKEGQNVTLSCEQNLNHDAMYWYRQDPGQGLRLIYYSQIVNDFQKGDIAEGYSVSREKKESFPLTVTSAQKNPTAFYLCASSSLAVPITDTQYFGPGTRLTVL.

The CDR3 nucleotides read TGTGCCTGGAGTGTACACGGCACTAGCACAGATACGCAGTATTTT. Its translation is CAWSVHGTSTDTQYF. The rearrangement uses TRBV30 and TRBJ2-3; no reliable D call. V lost 0 bases to trimming and J lost 0 bases, with 10 bases between them. Germline V CDR1 and CDR2: GTSNPN, SVGIG (reference sequence). This CDR3 is 15 amino acids long.

The chain uses TRBV18 and TRBJ1-1, with a weak D call TRBD1 (6 bases). CDR3 size: 14 residues. Trimming took off 4 bases at V and 1 base at J, with 10 bases between the two ends. The germline gives CDR1 KGHSH, CDR2 LQKENI. The CDR3 DNA is TGTGCCAGCTCACGCTCGGACAGGAACACTGAAGCTTTCTTT. It specifies CASSRSDRNTEAFF. The full variable domain, its missing parts supplied by reference TRBV18 and TRBJ1-1, is NAGVMQNPRHLVRRRGQEARLRCSPMKGHSHVYWYRQLPEEGLKFMVYLQKENIIDESGMPKERFSAEFPKEGPSILRIQQVVRGDSAAYFCASSRSDRNTEAFFGQGTRLTVV.

The chain carries TRBV7-3 and TRBJ2-1; 7 positions agree with TRBD2. CDR1 SGHTA and CDR2 FQGTGA come from the germline V gene. This CDR3 is built from 11 residues. Trimming took 9 bases from V and 9 from J; bases not matched to a gene: 5. Here the CDR3 reads CASNSGAEQFF. CDR3 nucleotides: TGTGCCAGTAACAGCGGGGCTGAGCAGTTCTTC.